Listed below are T cell receptor beta chains from one sample, sequenced in a study of T cells in Graves' hyperthyroidism and ophthalmopathy. MiXCR was run by TCRdb on the multiplex PCR reads, yielding one entry per CDR3 protein. The profile covers approximately 380,000 distinct CDR3 sequences, with approximately 19% appearing a single time and 3.7% taken by the ten largest. Sequenced: blood. The receptors here all came from a woman aged 18-29 years with Graves' hyperthyroidism. CDR3s include the opening cysteine and the closing phenylalanine or tryptophan. The D gene is left open where the match is weak. A row's size may be missing; if present it is once, few, many or a size class.

V gene,J gene,D gene,clone size,CDR3 DNA,CDR3 protein
TRBV7-3,TRBJ2-7,-,many,TGTGCCAGCAGCTTATCCCAGGGCCCCTACGAGCAGTACTTC,CASSLSQGPYEQYF
TRBV20-1,TRBJ2-7,TRBD2,few,TGCAGTGCTAGAGATCGACTAGCGGGGGGCTACGAGCAGTACTTC,CSARDRLAGGYEQYF
TRBV12-3/TRBV12-4,TRBJ1-1,-,many,TGTGCCAGCAGTAAAGGGACAATTGCTACTGGGACTGAAGCTTTCTTT,CASSKGTIATGTEAFF
TRBV7-2,TRBJ2-7,-,many,TGTGCCAGCAGCTTACGCGGGGAGGACGAGCAGTACTTC,CASSLRGEDEQYF
TRBV27,TRBJ2-2,TRBD1,few,TGTGCCACCCGACAGGGGGCAAACACCGGGGAGCTGTTTTTT,CATRQGANTGELFF
TRBV20-1,TRBJ2-7,TRBD1,-,TGCAGTGGGTCCGGGACAGGGGGCTACGAGCAGTACTTC,CSGSGTGGYEQYF
TRBV15,TRBJ1-2,TRBD1,many,TGTGCCACCAGCAGAGATCAACAGGGGCACTATGGCTACACCTTC,CATSRDQQGHYGYTF
TRBV28,TRBJ2-5,-,many,TGTGCCAGCAGTCTAAAAGGGAAGATAAGAGAGACCCAGTACTTC,CASSLKGKIRETQYF
TRBV2,TRBJ1-6,-,-,TGTGCCAGCAGTGAATTTGCCTATAATTCACCCCTCCACTTT,CASSEFAYNSPLHF
TRBV18,TRBJ2-7,TRBD2,-,TGTGCCAGCTCACCACGGGCTCAAAGCGGGGGACCTCTCTACGAGCAGTACTTC,CASSPRAQSGGPLYEQYF
TRBV10-3,TRBJ1-2,-,many,TGTGCCATCAGCCCGGGGAGGGAGGATGGCTACACCTTC,CAISPGREDGYTF
TRBV6-1,TRBJ1-2,-,-,TGTGCCAGCAGCGGAATTCGGGAGGGCTACACCTTC,CASSGIREGYTF
TRBV10-3,TRBJ1-1,-,-,TGTGCCATCAGTGAGTCAGAGCTAATGAACACTGAAGCTTTCTTT,CAISESELMNTEAFF
TRBV12-3/TRBV12-4,TRBJ1-3,-,-,TGTGCCAGCACCCTAGCAGCCGAAGCTGGAAACACCATATATTTT,CASTLAAEAGNTIYF
TRBV6-1,TRBJ2-7,-,many,TGTGCCAGCACCGACGACCAAACCTACGAGCAGTACTTC,CASTDDQTYEQYF
TRBV7-9,TRBJ1-2,TRBD1,many,TGTGCCAGCAGCGACAGGGGGGACTATGGCTACACCTTC,CASSDRGDYGYTF
TRBV11-1,TRBJ2-6,-,-,TGTGCCAGCAGCCCCTCCGGTCTCCCTGGGGCCAACGTCCTGACTTTC,CASSPSGLPGANVLTF
TRBV15,TRBJ2-4,-,many,TGTGCCACCAGCAGAGATGGGGAAAACATTCAGTACTTC,CATSRDGENIQYF
TRBV20-1,TRBJ2-5,TRBD1,many,TGCAGTGCTCAAGGACAGGAAGAGACCCAGTACTTC,CSAQGQEETQYF
TRBV30,TRBJ1-2,-,many,TGTGCCTGGAGTGTACCGACAGACCACTATGGCTACACCTTC,CAWSVPTDHYGYTF
TRBV30,TRBJ1-5,-,-,TGTGCCTGGAGTCCTGTTTATAGCAATCAGCCCCAGCATTTT,CAWSPVYSNQPQHF
TRBV18,TRBJ1-3,-,-,TGTGCCAGCTCACCTCGAAGCAGGGGCTCTGGAAACACCATATATTTT,CASSPRSRGSGNTIYF
TRBV6-1,TRBJ1-1,-,many,TGTGCCAGCAGGCAGGGGAACACTGAAGCTTTCTTT,CASRQGNTEAFF
TRBV12-3/TRBV12-4,TRBJ1-1,-,-,TGTGCCAGCAGTTTGACCTTTGGGTGGACCAATGCTTTCTTT,CASSLTFGWTNAFF
TRBV30,TRBJ1-1,-,many,TGTGCCTGGAGTGCTACGGCGAACACTGAAGCTTTCTTT,CAWSATANTEAFF
TRBV12-3/TRBV12-4,TRBJ2-2,TRBD2,-,TGTGCCAGCAGACTAGAGGGAGCGGGAGGATACACCGGGGAGCTGTTTTTT,CASRLEGAGGYTGELFF
TRBV20-1,TRBJ1-1,-,many,TGCAGTGCTGAACACACGAACACTGAAGCTTTCTTT,CSAEHTNTEAFF